A few counts support the clone carrying this T cell receptor (beta chain). Its antigen is not identified. TCRdb's table, derived via immunoSEQ multiplex PCR, lists solely in-frame clones and lacks some. The sample holds about 1 million clones; roughly 80% are singletons and the top ten take 1.4% to 1.5%. This sample was taken from a study of shared clonotypes between healthy human individuals. Whole-study findings and limits: Compared with clonotypes that all four donors shared, non-shared clonotypes had lower generation probabilities. Shared across a handful of donors were roughly 4.7% of the naive CD4 clonotypes.

Trimming left V 2 bases short and J 4 bases short, with 9 bases between. Germline CDR1 reads SGHKS; CDR2 reads YYEKEE (reference sequence). This CDR3 contains 13 residues. Adult donors, all healthy and HIV-negative, had no recent acute infections or vaccinations. All donors were Caucasian adults living in Nashville, Tennessee. The gene calls are TRBV5-5 and TRBJ1-1; D call uncertain. This TCR derives from a man younger than 35 in good health. What was sequenced was memory CD4+ T cells sorted from blood. Described subset: CD45RA-negative fraction. In DNA form, the CDR3 reads TGTGCCAGCAGCTTTTCGGAGGCCACTGAAGCTTTCTTT. As protein: CASSFSEATEAFF.